This T cell receptor (beta chain) was recorded in a study of post-analysis software for immune sequencing data. Comments on this clonotype: The antigen remains undetermined.

There are 15 residues in the CDR3. The ends were cut back, 0 bases at V and 13 bases at J, with 19 bases in the middle. Looked up from germline, CDR1 is LNHNV and CDR2 is YYDKDF (reference sequence). Study results and limitations: TRBV segments more frequent in patients than in controls numbered roughly 5 and included TRBV5-6, TRBV5-1 and TRBV20-1. Samples from a shared batch, those prepared together, strongly co-clustered by F measure.

The library was made from cDNA and included unique molecular identifiers. TCRdb independently ran MiXCR on the PCR reads; one entry per CDR3 protein. The table shows hundreds of thousands of distinct CDR3 sequences, with 30% occurring only once. This receptor was obtained from a girl aged 10-17 years with multiple sclerosis. What was sequenced was blood. The chain recombines TRBV15 with TRBJ2-4, with D perhaps assigned TRBD1 or TRBD2 (6 bases each). This chain's CDR3 is CATSRDVQGSGEQYF. Here the CDR3 DNA reads TGTGCCACCAGCAGAGACGTACAGGGTTCGGGGGAGCAGTACTTC.